The 3 T cell receptor beta chains listed next were all sequenced from one sample in a study of blood T cells in healthy people across ages (dated by TCRdb to 2015 to 2017). Receptor amplification or capture employed 5' RACE. Sequencing was performed on an Illumina HiSeq 2500. A second roughly 6 to 12 cycle PCR used a sample-barcoded 5' primer and a J-beta primer mix. The raw public reads went through TCRdb reprocessing: fastp at Q25, MiXCR clone calling, in-frame beta chains kept. Each record represents a unique CDR3 protein, reported with the most common genes and DNA among its rows. The sample table records fewer than 1,200,000 distinct CDR3 sequences; around 25% of these occur just once. The ten most abundant clones make up approximately 0.7% of the sample. The same data also contributed to another study, on T cells of mothers and their children.

Sequenced sample: blood. The receptors shown here come from a girl aged 2 to 9 in good health.

The chain joins TRBV11-2 to TRBJ1-1; 10 nucleotides agree with TRBD1. Germline V gives CDR1 SGHAT, CDR2 FQNNGV. The CDR3 sequence is 14 residues long. J gave up 11 bases and V 4 bases, and 10 bases lay outside the gene matches. CDR3 DNA: TGTGCCAGCAGCTGGGACAGGGGCGTATCTGGGGCTTTCTTT. Encoded protein: CASSWDRGVSGAFF.

The chain has TRBV20-1 and TRBJ2-5; no reliable D call. Trimming stripped 8 bases from V and 2 bases from J, with 12 bases between. The CDR3 contains 12 residues. Germline V gives CDR1 DFQATT, CDR2 SNEGSKA (reference sequence). In nucleotides, the CDR3 is TGCAGTCCCGCTAGGTTTCAAGAGACCCAGTACTTC. Amino acids: CSPARFQETQYF.

This clonotype was found a few times. This chain connects TRBV2 to TRBJ2-2; 8 positions match TRBD1. Trimming at V came to 1 base and at J to 2 bases, leaving 6 bases not matched to a gene. The CDR3 consists of 17 residues. Per germline, CDR1 SNHLY and CDR2 FYNNEI. The CDR3, as DNA: TGTGCCAGCAGTGAAGAGGCAGGGGGCGGAAACACCGGGGAGCTGTTTTTT. It specifies CASSEEAGGGNTGELFF.